What follows are 22 T cell receptor beta chains derived from one specimen sequenced in a study of T-cell memory formation after mild COVID-19. Each CDR3 protein gets one entry after TCRdb re-called the 5' RACE reads with MiXCR. Here the sample spans 500,000 to 650,000 distinct CDR3 sequences, less than 25% being singletons. Input material: PBMCs or a T cell subset sorted from them (not recorded which). Receptors were obtained from an adult woman who had mild COVID-19 (a few samples of this study predate the infection). Cell type and time point are not known.

This clonotype was seen repeatedly, ten times or more. J is TRBJ1-2 and V is TRBV5-6; no clear D. The CDR3 is made up of 14 amino acids. CDR1 and CDR2 (germline): SGHDT, YYEEEE. Trimming left V 0 bases short and J 2 bases short, with 8 bases between. The CDR3 DNA sequence: TGTGCCAGCAGCTTGGTAAGCCGAAACTATGGCTACACCTTC. Residues: CASSLVSRNYGYTF.

The rearrangement uses TRBV20-1 and TRBJ2-5; the D gene is possibly TRBD1 (6 bases). V shed 2 bases and J shed 1 base, with 11 bases lying between them. Germline loops: CDR1 DFQATT, CDR2 SNEGSKA (reference sequence). The CDR3 totals 14 residues. CDR3 protein: CSARRQGPQETQYF. DNA of the CDR3: TGCAGTGCTAGACGGCAGGGGCCCCAAGAGACCCAGTACTTC.

The chain employs TRBV27 and TRBJ1-1, with 10 bases aligning to TRBD1. Trimming took 3 bases from V and 1 from J; bases not matched to a gene: 5. From germline, CDR1 is MNHEY and CDR2 SMNVEV (reference sequence). This CDR3 is 16 amino acids long. The CDR3 DNA sequence: TGTGCCAGCAGTTTGGAGAGGACAGGGGGGAACACTGAAGCTTTCTTT. Protein sequence: CASSLERTGGNTEAFF.

The chain couples TRBV7-8 to TRBJ2-2; a weak D match, TRBD2 (6 bases). The ends were cut back, 5 bases at V and 7 bases at J, with 14 bases in the middle. The CDR3 length is 14 residues. The germline V gene has CDR1 SGHVS and CDR2 FQNEAQ. The CDR3 here is CASSPTWDFGELFF. The DNA for the CDR3 is TGTGCCAGCAGCCCGACCTGGGACTTCGGGGAGCTGTTTTTT.

This clonotype was recorded a few times. The genes are TRBV29-1 and TRBJ2-7; 8 bases align to TRBD2. J was trimmed by 3 bases and V by 1 base; bases with no gene match: 8. This CDR3 contains 15 residues. Germline assignment: CDR1 SQVTM and CDR2 ANQGSEA. The CDR3 nucleotides read TGCAGCGTTGAAGCGCCGGGACTAGGCGTCTACGAGCAGTACTTC. Translated, it gives CSVEAPGLGVYEQYF.

This clonotype turned up a few times. The chain carries TRBV5-5 and TRBJ2-1, with TRBD2 identical over 7 bases. Germline values: CDR1 SGHKS, CDR2 YYEKEE (reference sequence). V lost 3 bases, J lost 8 bases, and 11 bases stayed unmatched. The length of the CDR3 is 15 residues. The CDR3 DNA is TGTGCCAGCAGCTCGAGGACTAGTAGTCGCGATGAGCAGTTCTTC. It translates to CASSSRTSSRDEQFF. Filled out from reference TRBV5-5 and TRBJ2-1, the complete variable domain reads DAGVTQSPTHLIKTRGQQVTLRCSPISGHKSVSWYQQVLGQGPQFIFQYYEKEERGRGNFPDRFSARQFPNYSSELNVNALLLGDSALYLCASSSRTSSRDEQFFGPGTRLTVL.

There are many counts of this clonotype. This chain's CDR3 is CASSLALAGVGYNEQFF. In DNA form, the CDR3 reads TGTGCCAGCAGCTTAGCCCTAGCGGGAGTTGGCTACAATGAGCAGTTCTTC. This chain connects TRBV11-2 to TRBJ2-1; TRBD2 agrees at 10 bases. Trimming removed 1 base from V and 3 bases from J; junction bases left unmatched: 6. This CDR3 region has 17 residues. CDR1 SGHAT and CDR2 FQNNGV come from the germline V gene.

The V gene is TRBV20-1, the J gene TRBJ2-3, with D tentatively TRBD2 (6 bases). Germline assignment: CDR1 DFQATT and CDR2 SNEGSKA (reference sequence). V gave up 4 bases and J gave up 1 base, with 15 bases separating them. CDR3 size: 15 residues. This CDR3 reads CSAMAGTAGTDTQYF. The CDR3, as DNA: TGCAGTGCTATGGCGGGAACGGCTGGCACAGATACGCAGTATTTT.

The rearrangement links TRBV6-2 or TRBV6-3 to TRBJ2-5; tentatively, D is TRBD2 (5 bases). Germline CDR1 is MNHEY and CDR2 is SVGEGT. The CDR3 consists of 14 residues. The V gene lost 2 bases and the J gene lost 2 bases, with 9 bases spanning the gap. CDR3 sequence reads: CASSYAGNQETQYF. The CDR3 DNA sequence: TGTGCCAGCAGTTACGCCGGGAATCAAGAGACCCAGTACTTC.

In its sample, this clonotype was seen many times. This chain links TRBV5-1 with TRBJ2-1; 12 nucleotides match TRBD2. CDR3 length equals 15 residues. Looked up from germline, CDR1 is SGHRS and CDR2 is YFSETQ. V gave up 4 bases and J gave up 5 bases; unmatched junction bases: 4. The CDR3 sequence is CASSRTSGVNNEQFF. As DNA, the CDR3 is TGCGCCAGCAGCCGGACTAGCGGGGTTAACAATGAGCAGTTCTTC. Using reference TRBV5-1 and TRBJ2-1 for the parts outside the CDR3, the full variable domain is KAGVTQTPRYLIKTRGQQVTLSCSPISGHRSVSWYQQTPGQGLQFLFEYFSETQRNKGNFPGRFSGRQFSNSRSEMNVSTLELGDSALYLCASSRTSGVNNEQFFGPGTRLTVL.

There are a few counts of this clonotype. The chain's CDR3 is CASSPSGRGQPQHF. CDR3 sequence (DNA): TGTGCCAGCAGCCCTTCGGGAAGGGGACAGCCCCAGCATTTT. The chain employs TRBV7-2 and TRBJ1-5; tentatively, D is TRBD1 (5 bases). Trimming pared 5 bases from V and 7 bases from J, leaving 15 bases between. This CDR3 has 14 amino acids. CDR1 SGHTA and CDR2 FQGNSA come from the germline V gene.

This clonotype was seen only a few times. The chain carries TRBV27 and TRBJ2-7; tentative D call: TRBD1 (5 bases). The CDR3 totals 15 residues. Germline V gene lookup returns CDR1 MNHEY and CDR2 SMNVEV (reference sequence). V lost 7 bases and J 0 bases, leaving 16 bases between the germline ends. The CDR3, as DNA: TGTGCCAGCACCCCAAGGGGCAGGAGCTCCTACGAGCAGTACTTC. This gives the protein CASTPRGRSSYEQYF.

The chain joins TRBV12-3 or TRBV12-4 to TRBJ2-1, with 10 bases identical to TRBD1. J was trimmed by 7 bases and V by 0 bases; bases with no gene match: 6. The CDR3 runs 16 residues. The CDR3 sequence: CASSLAGTGVTNEQFF. The CDR3 bases are TGTGCCAGCAGTTTAGCCGGGACAGGGGTTACTAATGAGCAGTTCTTC.

This sequence joins TRBV11-2 and TRBJ1-5; D might be TRBD1 (5 bases). The CDR3 has 14 amino acids. V was clipped by 1 base and J by 6 bases, with 10 bases between them. The germline gives CDR1 SGHAT, CDR2 FQNNGV. DNA of the CDR3: TGTGCCAGCAGCTTAGGAGCAGGGAGTCAGCCCCAGCATTTT. Encoded protein: CASSLGAGSQPQHF.

This clonotype was seen more than once but under ten times. This chain joins TRBV11-2 and TRBJ2-4; D remains ambiguous. Trimming shortened V by 0 bases and J by 9 bases, and 3 bases separated the two germline ends. Germline CDR1 and CDR2: SGHAT and FQNNGV. The CDR3 length is 11 residues. The CDR3 region is CASSLDGIQYF. CDR3 DNA sequence: TGTGCCAGCAGCTTAGACGGCATTCAGTACTTC.

This clonotype was seen at least ten times. J is TRBJ2-7 and V is TRBV9; TRBD2 agrees at 8 bases. The germline V gene has CDR1 SGDLS and CDR2 YYNGEE. The trim removed 3 bases at V and 2 bases at J, leaving 7 bases unmatched. The length of the CDR3 is 15 residues. The CDR3 DNA sequence: TGTGCCAGCAGCGCTGAACCGGGACTAGCCTACGAGCAGTACTTC. Protein: CASSAEPGLAYEQYF. Filled out from reference TRBV9 and TRBJ2-7, the complete variable domain reads DSGVTQTPKHLITATGQRVTLRCSPRSGDLSVYWYQQSLDQGLQFLIQYYNGEERAKGNILERFSAQQFPDLHSELNLSSLELGDSALYFCASSAEPGLAYEQYFGPGTRLTVT.

In this sample, this clonotype turned up a few times. This chain uses TRBV7-9 with TRBJ1-2; 7 bases match TRBD1. Germline values: CDR1 SEHNR, CDR2 FQNEAQ (reference sequence). J gave up 0 bases and V 5 bases, and 6 bases lay outside the gene matches. This CDR3 has 15 residues. The CDR3 DNA follows: TGTGCCAGCAGCCCTTCGGGACAGCCTAACTATGGCTACACCTTC. It translates to CASSPSGQPNYGYTF.

The chain employs TRBV5-1 and TRBJ2-7; TRBD2 aligns across 7 bases. This CDR3 region has 16 residues. Germline assignment: CDR1 SGHRS and CDR2 YFSETQ. Unmatched junction bases numbered 7, after V lost 1 base and J lost 0 bases. CDR3 loop: CASSLRPGLPSYEQYF. The CDR3 coding sequence is TGCGCCAGCAGCTTGCGGCCGGGACTACCCTCCTACGAGCAGTACTTC. Filled out from reference TRBV5-1 and TRBJ2-7, the complete variable domain reads KAGVTQTPRYLIKTRGQQVTLSCSPISGHRSVSWYQQTPGQGLQFLFEYFSETQRNKGNFPGRFSGRQFSNSRSEMNVSTLELGDSALYLCASSLRPGLPSYEQYFGPGTRLTVT.

In this sample, this clonotype turned up a few times. The chain links TRBV7-3 to TRBJ2-5; 9 bases map to TRBD2. The V segment lost 4 bases and the J segment 4 bases; nucleotides outside the gene matches: 7. This CDR3 contains 15 residues. Germline V gene data show CDR1 as SGHTA and CDR2 as FQGTGA. The DNA of the CDR3 is TGTGCCAGCAGCTCGATAGCGGGAGTTGGAGAGACCCAGTACTTC. It translates to CASSSIAGVGETQYF.

The chain combines TRBV6-6 with TRBJ1-2; 9 bases line up with TRBD1. Germline V gene sequence: CDR1 MNHNY, CDR2 SVGAGI (reference sequence). This CDR3 is built from 12 residues. The J segment lost 9 bases and the V segment lost 6 bases, leaving 5 bases of the junction unmatched. The CDR3 nucleotides are TGTGCCAGCAGACCCGACAGGGGGAGCTACACCTTC. Its protein is CASRPDRGSYTF.

This clonotype was seen many times. The chain uses TRBV3-1 and TRBJ2-7; 10 nucleotides agree with TRBD1. V lost 2 bases to trimming and J lost 5 bases; unmatched junction nucleotides: 18. This CDR3 contains 19 residues. Germline V gene data show CDR1 as LGHDT and CDR2 as YNNKEL (reference sequence). DNA of the CDR3: TGTGCCAGCAGCCAACCGCTACCCTCGGGACAGGGGTACATCCACGAGCAGTACTTC. Encoded protein: CASSQPLPSGQGYIHEQYF.

This clonotype has a handful of counts. CDR3 amino acids: CAISGQTYGSSGNTIYF. As DNA, the CDR3 is TGTGCCATCAGCGGACAGACGTACGGCTCCTCTGGAAACACCATATATTTT. The chain combines TRBV10-3 with TRBJ1-3, with a tentative D call TRBD1 (6 bases). CDR3 length: 17 residues. Germline CDR1 is ENHRY and CDR2 is SYGVKD. The V end was cut by 6 bases, the J end by 0 bases, with 18 bases between.